Below are 19 T cell receptor beta chains sequenced from a single sample in a study of CD8 T cells in ankylosing spondylitis. TCRdb reprocessed the 5' RACE reads via MiXCR and lists one record per CDR3 protein. Here the sample spans over 60,000 distinct CDR3 sequences, 5.3% being singletons. Material: blood, either unsorted or a sorted T cell fraction (not recorded which). These receptors all come from a male donor with ankylosing spondylitis or in good health (not recorded which).

There are many counts of this clonotype. The gene calls are TRBV20-1 and TRBJ1-2, with D possibly TRBD1 on 5 matching bases. CDR1 and CDR2 (germline): DFQATT, SNEGSKA (reference sequence). Trimming shortened V by 5 bases and J by 5 bases, and 18 bases separated the two germline ends. The CDR3 is 14 amino acids. The CDR3: CSAPPVLGGYGYTF. For the CDR3, the DNA is TGCAGTGCTCCCCCAGTCCTTGGGGGTTATGGCTACACCTTC.

This clonotype was observed at least ten times. The rearrangement uses TRBV14 and TRBJ2-3; D remains ambiguous. Germline V gene sequence: CDR1 SGHDN, CDR2 FVKESK. The CDR3 covers 12 residues. The V and J ends lost 5 bases and 2 bases respectively, with 5 bases between them. CDR3 sequence: CASSKNTDTQYF. The CDR3 region has the DNA TGTGCCAGCAGCAAAAACACAGATACGCAGTATTTT. The full variable domain, its missing parts supplied by reference TRBV14 and TRBJ2-3, is EAGVTQFPSHSVIEKGQTVTLRCDPISGHDNLYWYRRVMGKEIKFLLHFVKESKQDESGMPNNRFLAERTGGTYSTLKVQPAELEDSGVYFCASSKNTDTQYFGPGTRLTVL.

This clonotype was recorded many times. The chain uses TRBV12-3 or TRBV12-4 and TRBJ2-1; TRBD2 agrees at 10 bases. V shed 7 bases and J 6 bases; nucleotides not matched to a gene: 6. This CDR3 region has 14 residues. The CDR3 region has the DNA TGTGCCAGCAATCCGGCTAGCGGGGGCAATGAGCAGTTCTTC. Protein sequence: CASNPASGGNEQFF.

This clonotype appeared many times. The rearrangement links TRBV20-1 to TRBJ2-3; 8 nucleotides align to TRBD2. CDR1 is DFQATT and CDR2 is SNEGSKA in the germline V gene (reference sequence). V lost 8 bases to trimming and J lost 0 bases; unmatched junction nucleotides: 10. This CDR3 comprises 15 residues. In DNA form, the CDR3 reads TGCAGTCGGGGGGGGGCGTATACTAGCACAGATACGCAGTATTTT. Its protein is CSRGGAYTSTDTQYF.

This clonotype was detected many times. V is TRBV15 and J is TRBJ2-7; maybe TRBD1 (6 bases). This CDR3 region has 17 residues. V lost 0 bases, J lost 4 bases, and 19 bases lay in between. Germline V CDR1 and CDR2: LNHNV, YYDKDF (reference sequence). In DNA, the CDR3 is TGTGCCACCAGCAGAGATCTCGGTCCAGGGACATTATACGAGCAGTACTTC. As protein: CATSRDLGPGTLYEQYF.

The chain joins TRBV30 to TRBJ1-1, with unresolved D. The CDR3 spans 14 residues. Germline V lookup: CDR1 GTSNPN, CDR2 SVGIG (reference sequence). V lost 0 bases, J lost 5 bases, and 13 bases lay in between. CDR3 amino acids: CAWSVFSRGTEAFF. The CDR3 DNA is TGTGCCTGGAGTGTCTTTTCCCGGGGAACTGAAGCTTTCTTT.

Many counts were recorded for this clonotype. V usage is TRBV14 and J usage is TRBJ1-4; 10 bases map to TRBD1. Losses at the gene ends were 2 bases for V and 7 bases for J; bases not matched to a gene: 7. Germline CDR1 SGHDN, CDR2 FVKESK. This CDR3 has 16 amino acids. The chain's CDR3 is CASSQRPGQGFEKLFF. CDR3 sequence (DNA): TGTGCCAGCAGCCAACGACCGGGACAGGGGTTTGAAAAACTGTTTTTT.

In this sample, this clonotype turned up many times. The V gene is TRBV6-1, the J gene TRBJ1-6, with a tentative D call TRBD1 (6 bases). The CDR3 is 16 residues long. V lost 6 bases, J lost 10 bases, and 22 bases lay in between. In germline, CDR1 is MNHNS, CDR2 SASEGT. The CDR3 loop reads CASSLGTSAGRSPLHF. CDR3 in DNA: TGTGCCAGCAGCCTCGGGACATCCGCGGGTCGGTCACCCCTCCACTTT.

This chain links TRBV7-6 with TRBJ2-1; 10 bases are a match to TRBD2. The CDR3 is 16 amino acids. From germline, CDR1 is SGHVS and CDR2 FNYEAQ. J lost 4 bases, V lost 11 bases, and 14 bases had no gene match. The CDR3 reads CASTAQRGGGYNEQFF. The CDR3 DNA sequence: TGTGCCTCCACAGCCCAGCGGGGGGGAGGGTACAATGAGCAGTTCTTC.

This clonotype is labeled medium-sized. This chain joins TRBV12-3 or TRBV12-4 and TRBJ2-3; D is unresolved. V was cut by 2 bases and J by 5 bases, with 5 bases left in between. This CDR3 has 12 amino acids. The DNA for the CDR3 is TGTGCCAGCAGTTTAAAGGGAGATACGCAGTATTTT. This encodes CASSLKGDTQYF.

This clonotype came up many times. The chain combines TRBV20-1 with TRBJ1-2, with 8 bases identical to TRBD1. V lost 0 bases to trimming and J lost 8 bases; unmatched junction nucleotides: 8. CDR1 and CDR2 (germline): DFQATT, SNEGSKA (reference sequence). The length of the CDR3 is 14 residues. CDR3 nucleotide sequence: TGCAGTGCTAGAGAGCAGGGGGCGGTACAGGGCTACACCTTC. The encoded protein is CSAREQGAVQGYTF.

This clonotype has ten or more counts. The genes are TRBV5-1 and TRBJ1-2, with D perhaps TRBD1 (6 bases). V shed 7 bases and J shed 10 bases, with 17 bases lying between them. This CDR3 spans 12 amino acids. Germline V gene sequence: CDR1 SGHRS, CDR2 YFSETQ. CDR3 in amino acids: CASSGGAWDYTF. CDR3 DNA: TGCGCCAGCTCCGGGGGGGCCTGGGACTACACCTTC.

This clonotype was seen repeatedly, ten times or more. The V and J genes are TRBV12-3 or TRBV12-4 and TRBJ2-2; 9 nucleotides line up with TRBD2. This CDR3 spans 20 amino acids. Trimming removed 6 bases from V and 1 base from J; junction bases left unmatched: 18. CDR3 in DNA: TGTGCCAGCAGCCTAACCCTTGGAATTAGCGGGGGACAGAACACCGGGGAGCTGTTTTTT. Translated, it gives CASSLTLGISGGQNTGELFF.

This clonotype was recorded at least ten times. This chain connects TRBV10-3 to TRBJ2-4; possibly TRBD2 for D (7 bases). The CDR3 loop spans 19 amino acids. Trimming shortened V by 0 bases and J by 2 bases, and 20 bases separated the two germline ends. The V gene's germline CDR1 is ENHRY and CDR2 SYGVKD. In DNA form, the CDR3 reads TGTGCCATCAGTGAGTCGATAGGGGGGGAAGGCCCCCCCAAAAACATTCAGTACTTC. Translated: CAISESIGGEGPPKNIQYF.

This clonotype was detected many times. The chain is built from TRBV5-1 and TRBJ2-5; the match to TRBD2 covers 10 bases. This CDR3 contains 16 residues. V lost 3 bases, J lost 6 bases, and 11 bases stayed unmatched. Per germline, CDR1 SGHRS and CDR2 YFSETQ. The DNA for the CDR3 is TGCGCCAGCAGCTCGAGCGGGGGGGATCTTCAAAAGACCCAGTACTTC. Residues: CASSSSGGDLQKTQYF. Full variable domain (rest looked up from reference TRBV5-1 and TRBJ2-5): KAGVTQTPRYLIKTRGQQVTLSCSPISGHRSVSWYQQTPGQGLQFLFEYFSETQRNKGNFPGRFSGRQFSNSRSEMNVSTLELGDSALYLCASSSSGGDLQKTQYFGPGTRLLVL.

This clonotype appeared many times. The chain combines TRBV7-2 with TRBJ1-2; unclear D gene. CDR1 is SGHTA and CDR2 is FQGNSA in the germline V gene. The CDR3 length is 14 residues. V gave up 4 bases and J gave up 1 base, with 10 bases separating them. The CDR3 bases are TGTGCCAGCAGCTCAGAGTCGTTTAACTATGGCTACACCTTC. Its protein is CASSSESFNYGYTF.

The CDR3 DNA reads TGCGCCAGCAGCTTGGAACCGGGACTCAGCACAGATACGCAGTATTTT. Translated, it gives CASSLEPGLSTDTQYF. The rearrangement joins TRBV5-1 to TRBJ2-3, with a tentative D call TRBD2 (6 bases). Germline V gene data show CDR1 as SGHRS and CDR2 as YFSETQ. This CDR3 has 16 residues. V was clipped by 0 bases and J by 0 bases, with 11 bases between them.

This clonotype was counted ten times or more. The rearrangement links TRBV5-1 to TRBJ2-1, with 12 bases matching TRBD2. Germline V gene lookup returns CDR1 SGHRS and CDR2 YFSETQ. V lost 2 bases and J lost 7; bases outside the gene matches: 4. The CDR3 sequence is 15 residues long. DNA of the CDR3: TGCGCCAGCAGCTTCCCTAGCGGGGGGGCTAATGAGCAGTTCTTC. It is translated as CASSFPSGGANEQFF.

This clonotype was recorded at least ten times. V is TRBV30 and J is TRBJ2-5; D possibly corresponds to TRBD2 (5 bases). This CDR3 contains 14 residues. CDR1 is GTSNPN and CDR2 is SVGIG in the germline V gene (reference sequence). Trimming took off 2 bases at V and 5 bases at J, with 15 bases between the two ends. The CDR3 reads CAWSRTRRGETQYF. CDR3 sequence (DNA): TGTGCCTGGAGTAGAACACGTCGAGGGGAGACCCAGTACTTC.